A single sample gave rise to the 26 T cell receptor beta chains below, sequenced in a study of blood T cell repertoires in COVID-19. TCRdb's copy holds only in-frame clones and misses some; the assay was immunoSEQ multiplex PCR. The table includes 200,000 to 250,000 clones, around nine tenths detected once. The source material was PBMCs or T cells enriched from blood (not recorded which). The origin of the receptors is a young man who had recovered from COVID-19.

CDR3 in DNA: TGTGCCAGCAGTCCCAGGCCGGCAACTAATGAAAAACTGTTTTTT. Protein: CASSPRPATNEKLFF. The rearrangement joins TRBV6-5 to TRBJ1-4; D is undetermined. Looked up from germline, CDR1 is MNHEY and CDR2 is SVGAGI. Trimming stripped 5 bases from V and 0 bases from J, with 10 bases between. The CDR3 is 15 amino acids.

J is TRBJ1-4 and V is TRBV28; 11 bases are shared with TRBD1. The ends lost 2 bases at V and 0 bases at J; junction bases unmatched: 2. This CDR3 is built from 17 residues. CDR1 is MDHEN and CDR2 is SYDVKM in the germline V gene. The CDR3 sequence: CASSLGTGGATNEKLFF. CDR3 in DNA: TGTGCCAGCAGTTTAGGGACAGGGGGGGCAACTAATGAAAAACTGTTTTTT.

J is TRBJ1-4 and V is TRBV5-1; the D gene is possibly TRBD1 (5 bases). Trimming removed 4 bases from V and 8 bases from J, with 15 bases in between. CDR1 is SGHRS, CDR2 YFSETQ, per germline. The CDR3 loop spans 14 amino acids. CDR3 DNA sequence: TGCGCCAGCAGCCCGGGGGAATTAAACGAAAAACTGTTTTTT. Translated: CASSPGELNEKLFF.

The chain links TRBV10-3 to TRBJ2-7; unclear D gene. Germline-derived CDR1 and CDR2 are ENHRY and SYGVKD. V lost 3 bases to trimming and J lost 0 bases, with 9 bases between them. The CDR3 contains 14 residues. CDR3 region: CAISDSSYSYEQYF. The DNA of the CDR3 is TGTGCCATCAGTGACTCCTCGTACTCCTACGAGCAGTACTTC.

The count of this clone is one. The CDR3 sequence is CASTPGPKGNQPQHF. The DNA for the CDR3 is TGTGCCAGCACGCCTGGACCGAAGGGGAATCAGCCCCAGCATTTT. V and J are TRBV21-1 and TRBJ1-5; the table calls TRBD1, which could not be checked here. TRBV21-1 is a pseudogene. The CDR3 spans 15 residues.

This chain links TRBV28 with TRBJ2-7, with D tentatively TRBD1 (6 bases). This CDR3 comprises 15 residues. Germline CDR1 is MDHEN and CDR2 is SYDVKM. V lost 2 bases and J lost 5, with 16 bases in between. This CDR3 is CASSLNPTGTDEQYF. The DNA for the CDR3 is TGTGCCAGCAGTTTAAACCCGACAGGAACTGACGAGCAGTACTTC.

V gene TRBV18 combines with J gene TRBJ2-7, with 9 nucleotides matching TRBD2. The CDR3 spans 15 residues. V lost 4 bases to trimming and J lost 5 bases; unmatched junction nucleotides: 9. In germline, CDR1 is KGHSH, CDR2 LQKENI. The CDR3 nucleotides read TGTGCCAGCTCACGCGGGCTAGCGGGATTCGACGAGCAGTACTTC. It codes for CASSRGLAGFDEQYF.

The J gene is TRBJ1-2, the V gene TRBV6-5; 7 positions agree with TRBD1. V lost 3 bases, J lost 4 bases, and 8 bases stayed unmatched. This CDR3 is 15 amino acids long. Germline CDR1 MNHEY, CDR2 SVGAGI. The chain's CDR3 is CASSYNRDSSYGYTF. CDR3 nucleotides: TGTGCCAGCAGTTATAACCGGGACAGCTCCTATGGCTACACCTTC.

The chain joins TRBV2 to TRBJ2-7; 8 bases are a match to TRBD1. Germline V gene sequence: CDR1 SNHLY, CDR2 FYNNEI. The CDR3 is 14 residues long. The trim removed 1 base at V and 4 bases at J, leaving 3 bases unmatched. The CDR3 nucleotides are TGTGCCAGCAGTGAAGACAGGGGGATTTACGAGCAGTACTTC. Translated: CASSEDRGIYEQYF.

The sample holds one count of this clone. The rearrangement links TRBV7-6 to TRBJ1-2; D is unclear. V was shortened by 3 bases and J by 14 bases, with 22 bases between the two germline ends. Germline CDR1 reads SGHVS; CDR2 reads FNYEAQ. CDR3 length equals 14 residues. The CDR3 loop is CASSFRQSDVPTTF. CDR3 sequence (DNA): TGTGCCAGCAGCTTCAGGCAGAGTGATGTGCCTACGACCTTC.

The chain links TRBV6-2 or TRBV6-3 to TRBJ1-1; no reliable D call. The CDR3 runs 15 residues. Germline V CDR1 and CDR2: MNHEY, SVGEGT. V was cut by 0 bases and J by 0 bases, with 8 bases left in between. The DNA for the CDR3 is TGTGCCAGCAGTTACTCGCCAGGTATGAACACTGAAGCTTTCTTT. Translated: CASSYSPGMNTEAFF.

This chain connects TRBV27 to TRBJ2-7; 10 bases agree with TRBD2. The CDR3 runs to 15 residues. Per the germline V gene, CDR1 is MNHEY and CDR2 is SMNVEV (reference sequence). V was clipped by 8 bases and J by 1 base; unmatched bases: 8. CDR3 DNA sequence: TGTGCCAGCCGGAAAGAAGCGGGAGGGTCCTACGAGCAGTACTTC. This translates into CASRKEAGGSYEQYF.

The rearrangement links TRBV4-2 to TRBJ2-1, with D uncertain. The germline CDR1 and CDR2 sequences are LGHNA and YNFKEQ. The CDR3 spans 14 residues. Trimming removed 8 bases from V and 2 bases from J, with 13 bases in between. The CDR3 here is CASGKRVTYNEQFF. CDR3 nucleotides: TGTGCCAGCGGTAAACGGGTAACCTACAATGAGCAGTTCTTC.

The chain joins TRBV24-1 to TRBJ2-1; D might be TRBD2 (5 bases). Per the germline V gene, CDR1 is KGHDR and CDR2 is SFDVKD. Trimming removed 5 bases at V and 0 bases at J, with 7 bases between. The CDR3 consists of 14 residues. The CDR3 sequence is CATSAAGSYNEQFF. The CDR3 nucleotides are TGTGCCACCAGTGCGGCGGGCTCCTACAATGAGCAGTTCTTC.

The gene calls are TRBV7-2 and TRBJ1-2; D gene uncertain. The germline V gene encodes CDR1 SGHTA and CDR2 FQGNSA. The V end was cut by 2 bases, the J end by 6 bases, with 19 bases between. CDR3 length: 16 amino acids. CDR3 sequence: CASSLSVLYTMDGYTF. The CDR3 DNA sequence: TGTGCCAGCAGCTTATCAGTCTTGTACACGATGGATGGCTACACCTTC.

In its sample, this clone was seen a few times. CDR3 region: CASSLGQGERPLHF. The CDR3, as DNA: TGTGCCAGCTCCTTGGGACAGGGGGAAAGACCCCTCCACTTT. The rearrangement joins TRBV18 to TRBJ1-6, with 11 bases fitting TRBD1. The germline V gene has CDR1 KGHSH and CDR2 LQKENI. The CDR3 is 14 residues long. J lost 12 bases, V lost 6 bases, and 7 bases had no gene match.

This chain links TRBV24-1 with TRBJ2-2; 8 nucleotides agree with TRBD1. Germline CDR1 reads KGHDR; CDR2 reads SFDVKD. The CDR3 is made up of 14 amino acids. Germline trimming cut 6 bases from V and 6 bases from J; bases unmatched to any gene: 5. The CDR3 is CATSNGGQAGELFF. In DNA, the CDR3 is TGTGCCACCAGTAACGGGGGACAGGCCGGGGAGCTGTTTTTT.

This chain uses TRBV30 with TRBJ1-2, with TRBD1 as a possible D gene (6 bases). CDR1 is GTSNPN, CDR2 SVGIG, per germline (reference sequence). Trimming cost V 4 bases and J 7 bases, with 13 bases left between them. The CDR3 sequence is 12 residues long. The CDR3 DNA sequence: TGTGCCTGGATTACAGGGATTGGTGGCTACACCTTC. Its protein is CAWITGIGGYTF.

The V call is TRBV28, the J call TRBJ1-2; 9 nucleotides match TRBD1. CDR1 and CDR2 (germline): MDHEN, SYDVKM. The CDR3 spans 16 residues. The V segment lost 6 bases and the J segment 7 bases; nucleotides outside the gene matches: 15. The CDR3 DNA reads as TGTGCCAGCAGGGGGACAGGGTCGGGTTGGGGTAGTGGCTACACCTTC. It codes for CASRGTGSGWGSGYTF.

The J gene is TRBJ1-3, the V gene TRBV6-5; weak D call: TRBD1 (5 bases). The CDR3 runs to 16 residues. Germline V gene lookup returns CDR1 MNHEY and CDR2 SVGAGI. V was pared by 4 bases and J by 3 bases, with 16 bases between. The CDR3 spells CASSFRGAVGGNTIYF. The CDR3 nucleotides are TGTGCCAGCAGTTTTCGCGGGGCAGTCGGTGGAAACACCATATATTTT.

The CDR3 loop reads CATSPAIPGSGYQPQHF. The CDR3 DNA reads as TGTGCCACCTCTCCCGCTATTCCCGGGTCGGGATATCAGCCCCAGCATTTT. The chain is built from TRBV15 and TRBJ1-5; no clear D gene. V was pared by 8 bases and J by 5 bases, with 25 bases between. Germline CDR1 LNHNV, CDR2 YYDKDF (reference sequence). The CDR3 spans 17 residues.

The chain carries TRBV5-1 and TRBJ2-3, with a weak D call TRBD1 (6 bases). V lost 0 bases and J lost 3, with 11 bases in between. From germline, CDR1 is SGHRS and CDR2 YFSETQ. This CDR3 has 15 amino acids. The CDR3 here is CASSLAGQSTDTQYF. CDR3 nucleotide sequence: TGCGCCAGCAGCTTGGCAGGACAGTCTACAGATACGCAGTATTTT.

V and J are TRBV20-1 and TRBJ2-5, with 7 bases matching TRBD2. The J segment lost 5 bases and the V segment lost 3 bases, leaving 0 bases of the junction unmatched. The CDR3 is made up of 11 amino acids. Germline values: CDR1 DFQATT, CDR2 SNEGSKA (reference sequence). DNA of the CDR3: TGCAGTGCTAGCGGGGGGGAGACCCAGTACTTC. It specifies CSASGGETQYF.

The count of this clone is one. The chain is built from TRBV6-5 and TRBJ1-2; 7 positions agree with TRBD1. The trim removed 5 bases at V and 0 bases at J, leaving 6 bases unmatched. CDR1 is MNHEY, CDR2 SVGAGI, per germline. This CDR3 region has 15 residues. The CDR3 protein is CASSRTGQSNYGYTF. DNA for the CDR3: TGTGCCAGCAGTAGAACGGGACAGTCTAACTATGGCTACACCTTC.

V gene TRBV14 combines with J gene TRBJ1-4; D gene unclear. In germline, CDR1 is SGHDN, CDR2 FVKESK. The CDR3 is 15 amino acids. The germline V and J ends were trimmed by 4 bases and 0 bases, with 9 bases remaining between them. The chain's CDR3 is CASSPVIATNEKLFF. The CDR3 DNA follows: TGTGCCAGCAGCCCTGTTATCGCAACTAATGAAAAACTGTTTTTT.

This chain links TRBV2 with TRBJ1-3; D possibly corresponds to TRBD1 (6 bases). This CDR3 comprises 13 residues. Germline values: CDR1 SNHLY, CDR2 FYNNEI. V lost 7 bases and J lost 1, with 8 bases in between. CDR3 in amino acids: CASTGVSGNTIYF. For the CDR3, the DNA is TGTGCCAGCACAGGGGTGTCTGGAAACACCATATATTTT.